This T cell receptor (beta chain) came from a study of T cell responses to AZD1222 COVID-19 vaccine. Study conclusions and caveats: There were repertoire samples only from the period after the peak T cell response. Clonal diversity may have been underestimated in mostly white British donors.

Repertoires were generated with immunoSEQ multiplex PCR, while TCRdb's copy carries only in-frame clones and drops some. The profile shows about 150,000 clones, roughly 93% of them singletons. The length of the CDR3 is 14 residues. Germline V gene sequence: CDR1 SNHLY, CDR2 FYNNEI. Trimming pared 11 bases from V and 6 bases from J, leaving 20 bases between. This clone is a singleton in its sample. The antigen is undetermined. The genes are TRBV2 and TRBJ2-1, with D possibly being TRBD2 (6 bases). This TCR was sampled from an adult who received the AZD1222 COVID-19 vaccine. The sample consisted of peripheral blood, taken 28 days after the second AZD1222 dose. The chain's CDR3 is CASTGSGLLNEQFF. As DNA, the CDR3 is TGTGCCTCTACGGGCAGCGGGCTCCTCAATGAGCAGTTCTTC. Looking up the rest from reference TRBV2 and TRBJ2-1 gives the full variable domain: EPEVTQTPSHQVTQMGQEVILRCVPISNHLYFYWYRQILGQKVEFLVSFYNNEISEKSEIFDDQFSVERPDGSNFTLKIRSTKLEDSAMYFCASTGSGLLNEQFFGPGTRLTVL.